This TCR beta chain was documented in a study of blood T cell repertoires in COVID-19. Turning to the study itself: From the United States, Italy and Spain came samples of acute and convalescent COVID-19. Sample material is recorded as cDNA or gDNA derived from T cells, B-cell-depleted T cells, or PBMCs.

Here immunoSEQ multiplex PCR was the method, and the copy in TCRdb shows in-frame clones only, minus some. The data contain fewer than 200,000 clones, roughly 79% of them singletons. With V trimmed by 4 bases and J by 0 bases, 9 bases remained unmatched. The CDR3 runs 18 residues. The germline gives CDR1 MNHEY, CDR2 SMNVEV (reference sequence). This sequence joins TRBV27 and TRBJ2-7; the match to TRBD2 covers 13 bases. The sample taken for sequencing was peripheral blood. The sequence derives from a woman of 80 years or more with acute or convalescent COVID-19. CDR3 loop: CASSSRTSGRGSSYEQYF. CDR3 in DNA: TGTGCCAGCAGTTCCCGGACTAGCGGGAGAGGGTCCTCCTACGAGCAGTACTTC.